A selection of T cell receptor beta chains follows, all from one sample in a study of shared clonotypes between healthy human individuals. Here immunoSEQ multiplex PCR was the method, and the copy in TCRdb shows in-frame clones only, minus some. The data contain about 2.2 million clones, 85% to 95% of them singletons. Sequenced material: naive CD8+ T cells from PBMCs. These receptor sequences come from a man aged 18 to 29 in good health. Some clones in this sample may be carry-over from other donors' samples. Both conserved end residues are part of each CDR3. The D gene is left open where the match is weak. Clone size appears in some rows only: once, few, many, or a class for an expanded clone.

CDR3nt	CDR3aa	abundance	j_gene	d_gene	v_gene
TGTGCCAGCAGCGCCGGGACATACCCCGGGGGAGCTTTCTTT	CASSAGTYPGGAFF	.	TRBJ1-1	.	TRBV9
TGTGCCAGCAGTTTCGGAGAGACTTACGAGCAGTACTTC	CASSFGETYEQYF	.	TRBJ2-7	.	TRBV27
TGTGCCAGCAGCGCCGCCGAGAGACGGGGCCCCATGAACACTGAAGCTTTCTTT	CASSAAERRGPMNTEAFF	.	TRBJ1-1	.	TRBV28
TGTGCCAGCAGCTTAAATAGGGACACTGAAGCTTTCTTT	CASSLNRDTEAFF	.	TRBJ1-1	.	TRBV7-9
TGTGCCAGCAGCGCCGGGCCGGGTCAGCCCCAGCATTTT	CASSAGPGQPQHF	.	TRBJ1-5	.	TRBV9
TGTGCCAGCAGTCTCGCCAGGGAGGATGAGCAGTTCTTC	CASSLAREDEQFF	.	TRBJ2-1	.	TRBV11-3
TGTGCCAGCAGTGACGCCCGGGAGTACGAGCAGTACTTC	CASSDAREYEQYF	once	TRBJ2-7	.	TRBV2
TGTGCCAGCAGTGAATGGAGGGAAAGGGCCAAAAACATTCAGTACTTC	CASSEWRERAKNIQYF	once	TRBJ2-4	.	TRBV6-1
TGTGCCAGGCACAGCTCTGGAAACACCATATATTTT	CARHSSGNTIYF	.	TRBJ1-3	.	TRBV2
TGTGCCAGCTCCCCCACAGCTTACAATGAGCAGTTCTTC	CASSPTAYNEQFF	once	TRBJ2-1	.	TRBV27
TGTGCCAGTAGTTTGACAAGTTGGAATCAGCCCCAGCATTTT	CASSLTSWNQPQHF	.	TRBJ1-5	.	TRBV19
TGTGCCAGCAGCCGACTAGCGGGGCATAATGAGCAGTTCTTC	CASSRLAGHNEQFF	.	TRBJ2-1	TRBD2	TRBV9
TGTGCCAGCAGTCCCTCCCTCGCGGGAGTCTCTAATGAGCAGTTCTTC	CASSPSLAGVSNEQFF	.	TRBJ2-1	TRBD2	TRBV6-4
TGTGCCAGTAGCGGGGGACTAGCGCGCCGAGGTTATAGGCTAGATGATACGCAGTATTTT	CASSGGLARRGYRLDDTQYF	.	TRBJ2-3	TRBD2	TRBV19
TGTGCCAGCAGTCCCGGACGGACTGGAAACACCATATATTTT	CASSPGRTGNTIYF	.	TRBJ1-3	.	TRBV27
TGTGCCAGCTCAAGGACAGGGGGAGCTGCTGGCTACACCTTC	CASSRTGGAAGYTF	.	TRBJ1-2	TRBD1	TRBV27
TGTGCCATCAGTGATTACAGGGTTCATCGCTATGGCTACACCTTC	CAISDYRVHRYGYTF	.	TRBJ1-2	.	TRBV10-3
TGTGCCAGCAGCGTATCCGGCGGGCTTTACAATGAGCAGTTCTTC	CASSVSGGLYNEQFF	.	TRBJ2-1	.	TRBV9
TGTGCCTGGTGCCCGGGGAATAGCGGCACCGGGGAGCTGTTTTTT	CAWCPGNSGTGELFF	.	TRBJ2-2	.	TRBV30
TGTGCCACCAGCAGCCCGATCGTGGGACAGGGGCAGAACACCGGGGAGCTGTTTTTT	CATSSPIVGQGQNTGELFF	many	TRBJ2-2	TRBD1	TRBV15
TGTGCCAGCAGTTTAACGGGGTATTTGGTGAGCTCTGGGGCCAACGTCCTGACTTTC	CASSLTGYLVSSGANVLTF	once	TRBJ2-6	.	TRBV27
TGTGCCAGCAGTTTCTCCTACAATGAGCAGTTCTTC	CASSFSYNEQFF	few	TRBJ2-1	.	TRBV28
TGTGCCAGCAACGGACAGTCCCCCTACGAGCAGTACTTC	CASNGQSPYEQYF	.	TRBJ2-7	.	TRBV6-6
TGCAGTGCTAGCTGGGGAACTGAGCAGTTCTTC	CSASWGTEQFF	.	TRBJ2-1	.	TRBV20-1
TGTGCCTGGAGTCTGCTGCTATACAATGAGCAGTTCTTC	CAWSLLLYNEQFF	.	TRBJ2-1	.	TRBV30
TGTGCCAGTAGCTCGAAGAACATTTACGAGCAGTACTTC	CASSSKNIYEQYF	.	TRBJ2-7	.	TRBV19
TGTGCCACCAGCAAACGGACAGGGGGGAAAGCTGAAGCTTTCTTT	CATSKRTGGKAEAFF	.	TRBJ1-1	TRBD1	TRBV15
TGTGCCAGCAGTTTTGGTAATAGGGCTTTCTTT	CASSFGNRAFF	.	TRBJ1-1	.	TRBV27
TGTGCCAGCAGCGTAGGGGCGGACACCGGGGAGCTGTTTTTT	CASSVGADTGELFF	.	TRBJ2-2	.	TRBV9
TGCGCCAGCAGCAGTTCCGGACAGGTATCCTACAATGAGCAGTTCTTC	CASSSSGQVSYNEQFF	.	TRBJ2-1	TRBD1	TRBV5-1
TGTGCCAGCAGTTTACAGGGTGGCCCCTACAATGAGCAGTTCTTC	CASSLQGGPYNEQFF	.	TRBJ2-1	.	TRBV7-2
TGTGCCACGAAGGGGGCGAACTCTGGAAACACCATATATTTT	CATKGANSGNTIYF	.	TRBJ1-3	TRBD1	TRBV27
TGTGCCAGCAGTGAAGTCGGCGGGCCGGCCTACAATGAGCAGTTCTTC	CASSEVGGPAYNEQFF	once	TRBJ2-1	.	TRBV25-1
TGCAGCGTGCGGACAGGGTACAATGAGCAGTTCTTC	CSVRTGYNEQFF	.	TRBJ2-1	TRBD1	TRBV29-1
TGTGCCAGCAGGCCGGTGGTCTTTTCCTACAATGAGCAGTTCTTC	CASRPVVFSYNEQFF	.	TRBJ2-1	.	TRBV7-9
TGTGCCAGCAGCTTAGATTTCCTGGATATCTACAATGAGCAGTTCTTC	CASSLDFLDIYNEQFF	.	TRBJ2-1	.	TRBV11-2
TGCGCCAGCGGTCTCAACGGACTAGCGGGGGGGGCCGGGGAGCTGTTTTTT	CASGLNGLAGGAGELFF	.	TRBJ2-2	TRBD2	TRBV10-1
TGTGCCAGCAGCTTGGGGGGCCAGGGTAATGGCTACACCTTC	CASSLGGQGNGYTF	.	TRBJ1-2	.	TRBV5-6
TGTGCCAGCATGTCCCTGCATGGCTACACCTTC	CASMSLHGYTF	.	TRBJ1-2	.	TRBV6-5
TGTGCCAGCAGCTTAAGGTCAGCTACCGGCTGGTACGGTGAAGCTTTCTTT	CASSLRSATGWYGEAFF	once	TRBJ1-1	.	TRBV13
TGTGCCAGCAGCCCAGGACTAGCGGGGACCCCTGAGCAGTTCTTC	CASSPGLAGTPEQFF	.	TRBJ2-1	TRBD2	TRBV9
TGTGCCAGCAGCTTAGTGGGTGGGAGCACTGAAGCTTTCTTT	CASSLVGGSTEAFF	.	TRBJ1-1	.	TRBV7-9
TGTGCCAGCAGTCTGGGCCAGGGGGGAGGGGAGACCCAGTACTTC	CASSLGQGGGETQYF	.	TRBJ2-5	.	TRBV6-5
TGTGCCAGCAGCCTCTACCAACGGACTAGCGGCTTCACAGATACGCAGTATTTT	CASSLYQRTSGFTDTQYF	.	TRBJ2-3	TRBD2	TRBV14
TGTGCCAGCACCCATCGGGGGACAACGGGGGAGACCCAGTACTTC	CASTHRGTTGETQYF	.	TRBJ2-5	.	TRBV6-5
TGCGCCAGCAGCTTGGCTAACACTGAAGCTTTCTTT	CASSLANTEAFF	.	TRBJ1-1	.	TRBV5-1
TGTGCCAGTAGTATGCCACGACTAGCGCATGAGCAGTTCTTC	CASSMPRLAHEQFF	.	TRBJ2-1	TRBD2	TRBV19
TGTGCCAGCAGTCCCCGGGACAATATCCTAGACGAGCAGTACTTC	CASSPRDNILDEQYF	.	TRBJ2-7	.	TRBV7-9
TGCGCCAGCAGCCAAGATCCCGGTTACACTGAAGCTTTCTTT	CASSQDPGYTEAFF	.	TRBJ1-1	.	TRBV4-1
TGTGCCAGCAGTGAATGGTTCCAAGAGACCCAGTACTTC	CASSEWFQETQYF	.	TRBJ2-5	.	TRBV2
TGCAGCGTTGTGCGGCCAGGGGGGTCGGATGGTGAGCAGTTCTTC	CSVVRPGGSDGEQFF	.	TRBJ2-1	.	TRBV29-1
TGCAGCGTAGCAGACATGAGCTCCTACGAGCAGTACTTC	CSVADMSSYEQYF	.	TRBJ2-7	.	TRBV29-1
TGTGCCAGCAGCTTAGGGGCGGGGACCGGGGAGCTGTTTTTT	CASSLGAGTGELFF	.	TRBJ2-2	.	TRBV7-6